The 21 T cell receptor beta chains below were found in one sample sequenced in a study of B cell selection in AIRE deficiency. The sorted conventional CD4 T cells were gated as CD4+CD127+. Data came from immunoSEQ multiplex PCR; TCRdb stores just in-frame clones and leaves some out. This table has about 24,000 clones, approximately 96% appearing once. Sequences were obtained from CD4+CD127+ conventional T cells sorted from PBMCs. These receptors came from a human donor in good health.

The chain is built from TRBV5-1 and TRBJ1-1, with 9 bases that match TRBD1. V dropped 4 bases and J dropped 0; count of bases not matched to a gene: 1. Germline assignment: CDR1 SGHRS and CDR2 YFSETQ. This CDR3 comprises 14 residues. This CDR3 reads CASSRDRVNTEAFF. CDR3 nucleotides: TGCGCCAGCAGCCGGGACAGGGTGAACACTGAAGCTTTCTTT.

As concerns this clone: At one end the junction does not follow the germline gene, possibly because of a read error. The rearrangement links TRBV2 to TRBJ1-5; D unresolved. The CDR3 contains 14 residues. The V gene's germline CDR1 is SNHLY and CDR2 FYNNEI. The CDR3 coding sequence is TGTGCCAGCAATGAATGGCGGAACAATCAGCCCCAGCATTTT. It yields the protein CASNEWRNNQPQHF.

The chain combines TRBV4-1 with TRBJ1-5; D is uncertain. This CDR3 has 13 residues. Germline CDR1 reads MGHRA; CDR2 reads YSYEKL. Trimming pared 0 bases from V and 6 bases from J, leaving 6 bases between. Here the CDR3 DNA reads TGCGCCAGCAGCCAAGATGACGGTCAGCCCCAGCATTTT. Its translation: CASSQDDGQPQHF.

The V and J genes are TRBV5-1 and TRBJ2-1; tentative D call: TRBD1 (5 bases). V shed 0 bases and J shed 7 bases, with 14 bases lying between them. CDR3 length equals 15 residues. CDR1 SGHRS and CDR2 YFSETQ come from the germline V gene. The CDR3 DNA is TGCGCCAGCAGCTTGGCTTCTGGGGCGATTAATGAGCAGTTCTTC. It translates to CASSLASGAINEQFF.

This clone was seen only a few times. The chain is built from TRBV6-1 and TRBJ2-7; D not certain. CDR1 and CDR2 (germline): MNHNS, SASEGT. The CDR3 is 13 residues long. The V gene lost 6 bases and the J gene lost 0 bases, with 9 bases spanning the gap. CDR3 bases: TGTGCCAGCAGACTTTCGGACTCCTACGAGCAGTACTTC. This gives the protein CASRLSDSYEQYF.

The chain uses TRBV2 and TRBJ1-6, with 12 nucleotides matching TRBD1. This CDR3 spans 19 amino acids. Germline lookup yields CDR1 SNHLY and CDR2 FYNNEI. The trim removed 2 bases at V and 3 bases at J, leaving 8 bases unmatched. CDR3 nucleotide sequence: TGTGCCAGCAGTGAACCCTTGGGACAGGGGGCCTTCTATAATTCACCCCTCCACTTT. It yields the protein CASSEPLGQGAFYNSPLHF.

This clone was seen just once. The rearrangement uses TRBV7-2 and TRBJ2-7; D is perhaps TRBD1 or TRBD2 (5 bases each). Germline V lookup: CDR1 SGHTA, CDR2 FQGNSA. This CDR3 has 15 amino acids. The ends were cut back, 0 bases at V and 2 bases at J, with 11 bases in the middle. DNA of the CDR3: TGTGCCAGCAGCTTAGCTGGGACCGAGACCTACGAGCAGTACTTC. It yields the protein CASSLAGTETYEQYF.

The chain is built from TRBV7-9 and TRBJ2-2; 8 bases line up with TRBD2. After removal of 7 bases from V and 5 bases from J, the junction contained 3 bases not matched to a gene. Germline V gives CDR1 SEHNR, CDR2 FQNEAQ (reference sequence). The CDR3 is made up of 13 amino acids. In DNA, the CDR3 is TGTGCCAGCAACCAGCGGGAGACCGGGGAGCTGTTTTTT. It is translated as CASNQRETGELFF.

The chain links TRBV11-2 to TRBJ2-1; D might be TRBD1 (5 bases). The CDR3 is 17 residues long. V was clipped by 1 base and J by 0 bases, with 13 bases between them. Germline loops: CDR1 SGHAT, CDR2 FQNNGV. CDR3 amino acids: CASSLAWGRGSYNEQFF. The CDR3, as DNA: TGTGCCAGCAGCTTAGCATGGGGCAGAGGCTCCTACAATGAGCAGTTCTTC.

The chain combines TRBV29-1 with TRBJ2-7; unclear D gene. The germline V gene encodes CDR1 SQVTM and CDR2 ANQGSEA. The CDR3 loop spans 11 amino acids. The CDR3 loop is CSARSSYEQYF. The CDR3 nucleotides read TGCAGTGCAAGAAGCTCCTACGAGCAGTACTTC.

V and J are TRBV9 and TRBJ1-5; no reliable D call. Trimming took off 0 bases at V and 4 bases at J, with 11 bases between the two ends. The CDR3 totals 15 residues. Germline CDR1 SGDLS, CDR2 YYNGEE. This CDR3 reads CASSVDGEANQPQHF. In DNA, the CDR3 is TGTGCCAGCAGCGTAGACGGAGAAGCTAATCAGCCCCAGCATTTT.

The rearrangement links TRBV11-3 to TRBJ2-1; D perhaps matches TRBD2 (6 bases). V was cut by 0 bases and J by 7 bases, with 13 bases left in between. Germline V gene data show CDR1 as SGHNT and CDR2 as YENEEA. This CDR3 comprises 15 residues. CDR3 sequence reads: CASSLDLARKNEQFF. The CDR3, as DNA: TGTGCCAGCAGCTTAGATCTAGCGAGAAAGAATGAGCAGTTCTTC.

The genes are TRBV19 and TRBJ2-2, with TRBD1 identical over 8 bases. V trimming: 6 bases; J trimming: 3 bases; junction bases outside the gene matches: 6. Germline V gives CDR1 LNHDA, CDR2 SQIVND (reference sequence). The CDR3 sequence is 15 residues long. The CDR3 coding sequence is TGTGCCAGTAGGTTCGACAGGGGTGACACCGGGGAGCTGTTTTTT. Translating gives CASRFDRGDTGELFF.

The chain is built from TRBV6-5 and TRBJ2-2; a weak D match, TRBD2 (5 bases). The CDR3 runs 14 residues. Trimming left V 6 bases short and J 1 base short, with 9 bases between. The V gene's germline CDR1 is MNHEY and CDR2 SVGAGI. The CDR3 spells CASSTRGNTGELFF. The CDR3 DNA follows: TGTGCCAGCAGCACCCGGGGGAACACCGGGGAGCTGTTTTTT.

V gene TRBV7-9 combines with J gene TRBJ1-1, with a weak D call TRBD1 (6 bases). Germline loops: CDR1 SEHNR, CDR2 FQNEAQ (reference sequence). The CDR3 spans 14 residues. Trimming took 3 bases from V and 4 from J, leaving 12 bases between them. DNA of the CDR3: TGTGCCAGCAGCTTTGAGGGGGTCGGCACTGAAGCTTTCTTT. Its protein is CASSFEGVGTEAFF.

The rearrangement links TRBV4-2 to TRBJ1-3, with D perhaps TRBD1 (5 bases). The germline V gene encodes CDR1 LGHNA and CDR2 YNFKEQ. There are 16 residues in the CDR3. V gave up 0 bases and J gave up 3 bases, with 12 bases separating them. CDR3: CASSQEGQGLGNTIYF. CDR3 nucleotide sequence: TGTGCCAGCAGCCAAGAGGGGCAGGGCCTTGGAAACACCATATATTTT.

In DNA, the CDR3 is TGTGCCAGCAGCGTAGGAGGGACATCCTCCTACGAGCAGTACTTC. It yields the protein CASSVGGTSSYEQYF. V usage is TRBV9 and J usage is TRBJ2-7; D perhaps matches TRBD1 (6 bases). Trimming cost V 0 bases and J 0 bases, with 10 bases left between them. Per germline, CDR1 SGDLS and CDR2 YYNGEE. The CDR3 length is 15 residues.

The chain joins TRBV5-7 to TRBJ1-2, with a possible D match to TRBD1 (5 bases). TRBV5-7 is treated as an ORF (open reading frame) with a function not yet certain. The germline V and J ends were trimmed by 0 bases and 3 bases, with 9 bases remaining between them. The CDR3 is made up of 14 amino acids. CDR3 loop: CASSLGQGDYGYTF. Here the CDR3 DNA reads TGTGCCAGCAGCTTGGGGCAGGGAGACTATGGCTACACCTTC.

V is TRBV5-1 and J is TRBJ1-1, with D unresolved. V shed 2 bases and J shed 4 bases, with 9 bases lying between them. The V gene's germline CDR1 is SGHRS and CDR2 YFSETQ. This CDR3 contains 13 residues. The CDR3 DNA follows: TGCGCCAGCAGCTTCTACCCGGGCACTGAAGCTTTCTTT. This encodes CASSFYPGTEAFF.

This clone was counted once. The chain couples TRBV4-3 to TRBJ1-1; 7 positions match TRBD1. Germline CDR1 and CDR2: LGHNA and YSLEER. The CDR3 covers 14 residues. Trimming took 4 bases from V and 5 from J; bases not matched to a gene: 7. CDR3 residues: CASSLGQVGTEAFF. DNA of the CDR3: TGCGCCAGCAGCCTCGGACAGGTCGGAACTGAAGCTTTCTTT.

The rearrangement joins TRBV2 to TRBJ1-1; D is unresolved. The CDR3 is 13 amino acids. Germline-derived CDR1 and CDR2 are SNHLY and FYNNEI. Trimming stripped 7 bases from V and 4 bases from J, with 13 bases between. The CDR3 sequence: CASTRGGGTEAFF. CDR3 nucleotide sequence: TGTGCCAGCACCCGCGGCGGAGGCACTGAAGCTTTCTTT.